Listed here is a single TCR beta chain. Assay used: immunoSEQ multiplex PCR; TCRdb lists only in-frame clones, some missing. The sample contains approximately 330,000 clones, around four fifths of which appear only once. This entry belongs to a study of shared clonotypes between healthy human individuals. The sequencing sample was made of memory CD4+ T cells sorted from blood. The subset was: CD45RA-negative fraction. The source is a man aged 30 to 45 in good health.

CDR3 residues: CASSRLAGGVDTQYF. Written as DNA, the CDR3 is TGTGCCAGCAGCCGATTAGCGGGAGGCGTAGATACGCAGTATTTT. This rearrangement joins TRBV7-8 to TRBJ2-3; 10 bases agree with TRBD2. This CDR3 comprises 15 residues. CDR1 and CDR2 (germline): SGHVS, FQNEAQ. V gave up 5 bases and J gave up 5 bases; unmatched junction bases: 7.